These 30 T cell receptor beta chains share one sample of origin, sequenced in a study of shared clonotypes between healthy human individuals. Cells designated naive CD8 were CD45RO-negative and were positively selected for CCR7, with terminally differentiated effector memory CD45RA+ cells excluded. This table comes from immunoSEQ multiplex PCR, and its TCRdb copy is limited to in-frame clones, with some not included. Of about 2.2 million clones detected, 90% to 95% appear once; the ten largest clones hold under 2%. Material for sequencing was naive CD8+ T cells from PBMCs. These receptors came from a man aged 18 to 30 in good health. Some clones in this sample may be carry-over from other donors' samples.

This CDR3 reads CASSQDSREQFF. The CDR3 DNA is TGCGCCAGCAGCCAAGACTCCCGTGAGCAGTTCTTC. The chain is built from TRBV4-3 and TRBJ2-1; D is ambiguous. CDR3 length: 12 amino acids. Trimming took 0 bases from V and 9 from J, leaving 6 bases between them. Germline assignment: CDR1 LGHNA and CDR2 YSLEER.

DNA of the CDR3: TGCGCCAGCAAGGGCGAGCTAATGAACACTGAAGCTTTCTTT. Its translation: CASKGELMNTEAFF. The chain employs TRBV5-1 and TRBJ1-1; no clear D. This CDR3 region has 14 residues. The germline gives CDR1 SGHRS, CDR2 YFSETQ. V lost 6 bases and J lost 0, with 12 bases in between.

The chain employs TRBV6-1 and TRBJ2-3; perhaps TRBD1 as D (5 bases). Trimming took 7 bases from V and 3 from J, leaving 11 bases between them. The CDR3 has 13 amino acids. The germline V gene has CDR1 MNHNS and CDR2 SASEGT. CDR3 nucleotide sequence: TGTGCCAGCAAGACAGTGGAGACAGATACGCAGTATTTT. Its translation is CASKTVETDTQYF.

A remark on this clone: Within the sample, other DNA sequences also encode this same CDR3. The chain joins TRBV9 to TRBJ2-2; no definite D call. The V gene's germline CDR1 is SGDLS and CDR2 YYNGEE. The CDR3 extends over 15 amino acids. The V end was cut by 1 base, the J end by 0 bases, with 7 bases between. This CDR3 reads CASSVLRANTGELFF. The CDR3 coding sequence is TGTGCCAGCAGCGTACTTCGAGCGAACACCGGGGAGCTGTTTTTT.

The V call is TRBV7-9, the J call TRBJ2-3; tentative D call: TRBD1 (6 bases). V shed 4 bases and J shed 5 bases, with 7 bases lying between them. Germline V gene lookup returns CDR1 SEHNR and CDR2 FQNEAQ (reference sequence). CDR3 size: 12 residues. CDR3 in DNA: TGTGCCAGCAGCTCCAGGGGAGATACGCAGTATTTT. As protein: CASSSRGDTQYF.

The chain links TRBV5-1 to TRBJ2-2, with D tentatively TRBD1 (5 bases). The CDR3 length is 15 residues. The V gene lost 0 bases and the J gene lost 7 bases, with 13 bases spanning the gap. In germline, CDR1 is SGHRS, CDR2 YFSETQ. For the CDR3, the DNA is TGCGCCAGCAGCTTGGCCAGGACATGGGACGGGGAGCTGTTTTTT. Protein product: CASSLARTWDGELFF.

The CDR3 sequence: CASSFTGAWETQYF. The DNA for the CDR3 is TGCGCCAGCAGCTTCACAGGGGCGTGGGAGACCCAGTACTTC. The gene calls are TRBV5-1 and TRBJ2-5; 7 nucleotides agree with TRBD1. The V segment lost 2 bases and the J segment 5 bases; nucleotides outside the gene matches: 6. Germline CDR1 reads SGHRS; CDR2 reads YFSETQ. The CDR3 totals 14 residues.

To note about this clone: Different DNA sequences within this sample yield the same CDR3. This chain uses TRBV10-3 with TRBJ2-1; maybe TRBD2 (5 bases). Germline V gives CDR1 ENHRY, CDR2 SYGVKD. The CDR3 spans 14 residues. The V gene lost 3 bases and the J gene lost 1 base, with 7 bases spanning the gap. This chain's CDR3 is CAISEGGSYNEQFF. The CDR3, as DNA: TGTGCCATCAGTGAAGGCGGGTCCTACAATGAGCAGTTCTTC.

This chain joins TRBV27 and TRBJ1-4, with D perhaps matching TRBD1 (5 bases). V lost 5 bases and J lost 8, with 12 bases in between. CDR3 length: 13 amino acids. Germline loops: CDR1 MNHEY, CDR2 SMNVEV (reference sequence). The CDR3 nucleotides read TGTGCCAGCAGTATTCGGGGGTGGGAAAAACTGTTTTTT. This encodes CASSIRGWEKLFF.

The chain links TRBV28 to TRBJ2-2; 8 bases are shared with TRBD2. After removal of 6 bases from V and 6 bases from J, the junction contained 9 bases not matched to a gene. CDR1 and CDR2 (germline): MDHEN, SYDVKM. The CDR3 is made up of 15 amino acids. The CDR3 region has the DNA TGTGCCAGCAGGGCACAGCGGGAGCGACCCGGGGAGCTGTTTTTT. Encoded protein: CASRAQRERPGELFF.

The chain couples TRBV7-9 to TRBJ2-4, with D hard to call. Trimming pared 2 bases from V and 1 base from J, leaving 15 bases between. Per germline, CDR1 SEHNR and CDR2 FQNEAQ (reference sequence). The CDR3 is 17 amino acids. The CDR3 DNA is TGTGCCAGCAGCTTATCGGACCGCCTAAGGGCCAAAAACATTCAGTACTTC. It codes for CASSLSDRLRAKNIQYF.

This clone appeared a single time. V is TRBV19 and J is TRBJ1-1, with 10 bases identical to TRBD1. Per germline, CDR1 LNHDA and CDR2 SQIVND (reference sequence). The CDR3 extends over 16 amino acids. Trimming cost V 4 bases and J 2 bases; bases outside gene matches: 7. The CDR3 coding sequence is TGTGCCAGTAGTAGGGACAGGGGAATGGGAAACACTGAAGCTTTCTTT. This sequence encodes CASSRDRGMGNTEAFF.

The rearrangement links TRBV5-6 to TRBJ2-2; the D gene could be TRBD1 or TRBD2 (5 bases each). Germline assignment: CDR1 SGHDT and CDR2 YYEEEE. Trimming pared 0 bases from V and 6 bases from J, leaving 9 bases between. The CDR3 spans 14 residues. The CDR3 spells CASSLVGDPGELFF. Written as DNA, the CDR3 is TGTGCCAGCAGCTTGGTGGGGGACCCCGGGGAGCTGTTTTTT.

The V call is TRBV15, the J call TRBJ2-5; 7 nucleotides line up with TRBD2. The V and J ends lost 3 bases and 10 bases, in that order; junction bases with no gene match: 14. The CDR3 spans 15 residues. CDR1 is LNHNV and CDR2 is YYDKDF in the germline V gene (reference sequence). The CDR3 is CATSSGASGYEDQYF. In DNA form, the CDR3 reads TGTGCCACCAGCAGTGGGGCTAGCGGATACGAGGACCAGTACTTC. Based on the CDR3 plus reference TRBV15 and TRBJ2-5, the full variable domain is DAMVIQNPRYQVTQFGKPVTLSCSQTLNHNVMYWYQQKSSQAPKLLFHYYDKDFNNEADTPDNFQSRRPNTSFCFLDIRSPGLGDTAMYLCATSSGASGYEDQYFGPGTRLLVL.

V is TRBV9 and J is TRBJ2-3; tentatively, D is TRBD1 (6 bases). This CDR3 has 18 amino acids. Trimming took off 4 bases at V and 3 bases at J, with 24 bases between the two ends. Germline CDR1 SGDLS, CDR2 YYNGEE. The CDR3 here is CASSRETYTGPGTDTQYF. The CDR3 nucleotides are TGTGCCAGCAGCCGAGAAACCTATACAGGGCCAGGGACAGATACGCAGTATTTT.

The chain recombines TRBV7-9 with TRBJ1-1; D might be TRBD1 (5 bases). Deletions cut 4 bases from V and 5 bases from J, with 14 bases between. The V gene's germline CDR1 is SEHNR and CDR2 FQNEAQ (reference sequence). This CDR3 has 14 residues. CDR3 in DNA: TGTGCCAGCAGCTCGAGCGGGGCGTGGACTGAAGCTTTCTTT. Protein sequence: CASSSSGAWTEAFF. Supplemented by reference TRBV7-9 and TRBJ1-1, the full variable domain reads DTGVSQNPRHKITKRGQNVTFRCDPISEHNRLYWYRQTLGQGPEFLTYFQNEAQLEKSRLLSDRFSAERPKGSFSTLEIQRTEQGDSAMYLCASSSSGAWTEAFFGQGTRLTVV.

V is TRBV10-2 and J is TRBJ2-7; 7 nucleotides line up with TRBD2. The CDR3 is 14 amino acids. Per the germline V gene, CDR1 is WSHSY and CDR2 is SAAADI. Losses at the gene ends were 7 bases for V and 2 bases for J; bases not matched to a gene: 8. The CDR3 DNA follows: TGCGCCAGCACGGGGAGGGCGGGCCCCTACGAGCAGTACTTC. It specifies CASTGRAGPYEQYF.

The rearrangement links TRBV27 to TRBJ2-7; 8 bases match TRBD2. This CDR3 is built from 14 residues. Trimming at V came to 8 bases and at J to 1 base, leaving 7 bases not matched to a gene. In germline, CDR1 is MNHEY, CDR2 SMNVEV (reference sequence). CDR3 DNA sequence: TGTGCCAGCCAGTTAACTAGCGGTTCCTACGAGCAGTACTTC. This gives the protein CASQLTSGSYEQYF.

V is TRBV28 and J is TRBJ2-5; 9 nucleotides match TRBD1. This CDR3 is 17 amino acids long. The V segment lost 4 bases and the J segment 1 base; nucleotides outside the gene matches: 10. The germline CDR1 and CDR2 sequences are MDHEN and SYDVKM. CDR3 coding DNA: TGTGCCAGCAGTTCCCTACTACAGACAGGGGGCCAAGAGACCCAGTACTTC. Protein product: CASSSLLQTGGQETQYF.

The chain couples TRBV6-6 to TRBJ2-1; D is perhaps TRBD2 (5 bases). The germline V gene has CDR1 MNHNY and CDR2 SVGAGI (reference sequence). The CDR3 consists of 15 residues. Trimming cost V 2 bases and J 5 bases, with 13 bases left between them. CDR3 DNA: TGTGCCAGCAGTTACGCACCGAGGACTCACAATGAGCAGTTCTTC. The encoded protein is CASSYAPRTHNEQFF.

The V and J genes are TRBV5-1 and TRBJ1-2; possibly TRBD1 for D (5 bases). The CDR3 covers 15 residues. Trimming pared 1 base from V and 2 bases from J, leaving 12 bases between. Germline values: CDR1 SGHRS, CDR2 YFSETQ. CDR3 sequence: CASSLSSGGNYGYTF. CDR3 in DNA: TGCGCCAGCAGCTTGTCTTCCGGGGGAAACTATGGCTACACCTTC. The whole variable domain, remainder taken from reference TRBV5-1 and TRBJ1-2, is KAGVTQTPRYLIKTRGQQVTLSCSPISGHRSVSWYQQTPGQGLQFLFEYFSETQRNKGNFPGRFSGRQFSNSRSEMNVSTLELGDSALYLCASSLSSGGNYGYTFGSGTRLTVV.

The CDR3 loop is CASSPGEGQVTYEQYF. The CDR3 region has the DNA TGTGCCAGCAGCCCGGGCGAAGGACAGGTCACCTACGAGCAGTACTTC. The chain uses TRBV28 and TRBJ2-7, with 7 bases aligning to TRBD1. The CDR3 sequence is 16 residues long. Germline CDR1 is MDHEN and CDR2 is SYDVKM. V trimming: 6 bases; J trimming: 2 bases; junction bases outside the gene matches: 13.

The CDR3 DNA sequence: TGTGCCAGCAGTGAAGCGGTCGGGGGGCCCTACGAGCAGTACTTC. This translates into CASSEAVGGPYEQYF. The rearrangement links TRBV6-1 to TRBJ2-7; maybe TRBD2 (7 bases). Germline lookup yields CDR1 MNHNS and CDR2 SASEGT. CDR3 size: 15 residues. The V gene lost 0 bases and the J gene lost 2 bases, with 11 bases spanning the gap.

The table lists this clone with a count of one. The genes are TRBV11-3 and TRBJ2-1, with D perhaps matching TRBD1 (6 bases). The CDR3 has 16 residues. Between the trimmed V and J ends, which lost 5 bases and 8 bases, there was a span of 22 bases. Germline V gene data show CDR1 as SGHNT and CDR2 as YENEEA. CDR3 DNA sequence: TGTGCCAGCAGCACCAGGGGTTTATCAGAAGGGGATGAGCAGTTCTTC. Its translation: CASSTRGLSEGDEQFF.

The chain has TRBV9 and TRBJ1-1; weak D call: TRBD1 (6 bases). CDR3 size: 15 residues. Deletions cut 3 bases from V and 4 bases from J, with 16 bases between. The germline CDR1 and CDR2 sequences are SGDLS and YYNGEE. CDR3 sequence (DNA): TGTGCCAGCAGCGCACCACAGGGCATGGGCACTGAAGCTTTCTTT. Translation gives CASSAPQGMGTEAFF. Full variable domain (remainder filled in from reference TRBV9 and TRBJ1-1): DSGVTQTPKHLITATGQRVTLRCSPRSGDLSVYWYQQSLDQGLQFLIQYYNGEERAKGNILERFSAQQFPDLHSELNLSSLELGDSALYFCASSAPQGMGTEAFFGQGTRLTVV.

The rearrangement uses TRBV7-4 and TRBJ2-7; possibly TRBD1 or TRBD2 for D (5 bases each). V dropped 2 bases and J dropped 7 bases, with 15 bases sitting between them. This CDR3 is 14 amino acids long. Looked up from germline, CDR1 is SGHVT and CDR2 is SQSDAQ. CDR3 in DNA: TGTGCCAGCAGCTTATACAGGAGGAGACGGGAGCAGTACTTC. Translating it yields CASSLYRRRREQYF.

The CDR3 sequence: CASSLRTSGIIYNEQFF. The CDR3 DNA follows: TGCGCCAGCAGCCTGAGGACTAGCGGGATTATCTACAATGAGCAGTTCTTC. The V gene is TRBV5-1, the J gene TRBJ2-1, with 12 bases matching TRBD2. Germline CDR1 reads SGHRS; CDR2 reads YFSETQ. The CDR3 contains 17 residues. V was pared by 4 bases and J by 3 bases, with 8 bases of the junction left unmatched.

This sequence joins TRBV6-1 and TRBJ2-7; the match to TRBD1 covers 8 bases. The CDR3 sequence is 14 residues long. CDR1 is MNHNS and CDR2 is SASEGT in the germline V gene. After removal of 6 bases from V and 2 bases from J, the junction contained 6 bases not matched to a gene. DNA for the CDR3: TGTGCCAGCAGGTTTACACAGGGGGCCTACGAGCAGTACTTC. This gives the protein CASRFTQGAYEQYF.

J is TRBJ2-5 and V is TRBV7-9, with TRBD2 as a possible D gene (6 bases). Germline CDR1 reads SEHNR; CDR2 reads FQNEAQ (reference sequence). The CDR3 has 14 amino acids. Trimming shortened V by 3 bases and J by 1 base, and 9 bases separated the two germline ends. CDR3 loop: CASSLRSGQETQYF. Here the CDR3 DNA reads TGTGCCAGCAGCTTGCGTAGCGGCCAAGAGACCCAGTACTTC.

The genes are TRBV19 and TRBJ2-5; 9 bases map to TRBD1. V gave up 4 bases and J gave up 3 bases; unmatched junction bases: 9. Germline V CDR1 and CDR2: LNHDA, SQIVND (reference sequence). This CDR3 is built from 16 residues. Written as DNA, the CDR3 is TGTGCCAGTAGTAGCCTCGACAGGGGGTTGGAAGAGACCCAGTACTTC. Translated: CASSSLDRGLEETQYF.